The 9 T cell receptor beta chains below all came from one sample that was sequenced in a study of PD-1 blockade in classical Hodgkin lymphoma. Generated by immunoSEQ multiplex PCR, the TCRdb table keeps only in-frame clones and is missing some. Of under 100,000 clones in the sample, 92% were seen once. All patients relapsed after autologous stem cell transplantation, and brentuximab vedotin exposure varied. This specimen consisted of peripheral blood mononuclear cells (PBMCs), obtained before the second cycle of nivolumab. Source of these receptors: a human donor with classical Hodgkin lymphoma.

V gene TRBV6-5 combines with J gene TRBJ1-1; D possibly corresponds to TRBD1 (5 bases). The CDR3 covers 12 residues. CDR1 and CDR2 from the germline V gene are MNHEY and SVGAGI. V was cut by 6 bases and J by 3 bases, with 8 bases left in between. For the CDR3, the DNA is TGTGCCAGCAGCCAGGGTGACACTGAAGCTTTCTTT. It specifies CASSQGDTEAFF.

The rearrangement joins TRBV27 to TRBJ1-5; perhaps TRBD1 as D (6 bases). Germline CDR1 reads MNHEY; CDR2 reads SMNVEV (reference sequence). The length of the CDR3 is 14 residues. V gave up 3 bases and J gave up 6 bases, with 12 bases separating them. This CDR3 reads CASSLGGGGQPQHF. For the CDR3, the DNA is TGTGCCAGCAGTTTGGGGGGCGGGGGTCAGCCCCAGCATTTT.

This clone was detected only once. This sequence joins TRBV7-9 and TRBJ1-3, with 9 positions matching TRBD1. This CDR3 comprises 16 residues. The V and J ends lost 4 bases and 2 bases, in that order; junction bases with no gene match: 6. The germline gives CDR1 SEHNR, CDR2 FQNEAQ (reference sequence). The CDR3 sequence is CASSSLGQGPGNTIYF. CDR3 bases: TGTGCCAGCAGCTCTTTGGGACAGGGCCCTGGAAACACCATATATTTT.

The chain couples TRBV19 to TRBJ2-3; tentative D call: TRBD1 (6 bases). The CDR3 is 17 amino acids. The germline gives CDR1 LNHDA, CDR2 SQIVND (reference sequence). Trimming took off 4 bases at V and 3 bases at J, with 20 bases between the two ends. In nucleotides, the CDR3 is TGTGCCAGTAGTAGCCACCCTGGGGGCGGGCGGACAGATACGCAGTATTTT. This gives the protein CASSSHPGGGRTDTQYF.

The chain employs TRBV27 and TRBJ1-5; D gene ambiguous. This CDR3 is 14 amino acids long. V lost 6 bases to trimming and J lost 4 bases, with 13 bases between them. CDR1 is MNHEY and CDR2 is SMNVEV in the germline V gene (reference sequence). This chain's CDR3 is CASRQYRGNQPQHF. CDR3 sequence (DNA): TGTGCCAGCAGGCAATACAGAGGGAATCAGCCCCAGCATTTT.

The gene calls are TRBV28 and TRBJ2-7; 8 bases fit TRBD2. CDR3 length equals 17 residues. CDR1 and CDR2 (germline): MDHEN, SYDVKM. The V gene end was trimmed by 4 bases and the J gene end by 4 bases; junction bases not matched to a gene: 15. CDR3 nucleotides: TGTGCCAGCAGTTCCTTCTCGGGGGGGCTTAGGATTTACGAGCAGTACTTC. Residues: CASSSFSGGLRIYEQYF.

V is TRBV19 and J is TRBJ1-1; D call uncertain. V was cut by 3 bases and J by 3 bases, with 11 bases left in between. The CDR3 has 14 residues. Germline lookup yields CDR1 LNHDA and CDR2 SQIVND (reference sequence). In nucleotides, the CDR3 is TGTGCCAGTAGTATTGAGTTCCTGCACACTGAAGCTTTCTTT. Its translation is CASSIEFLHTEAFF.

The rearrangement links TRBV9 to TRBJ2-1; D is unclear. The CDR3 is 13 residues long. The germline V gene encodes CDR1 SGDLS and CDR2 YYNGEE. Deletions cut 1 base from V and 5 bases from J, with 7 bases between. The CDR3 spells CASSVWVNNEQFF. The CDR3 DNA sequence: TGTGCCAGCAGCGTATGGGTTAACAATGAGCAGTTCTTC.

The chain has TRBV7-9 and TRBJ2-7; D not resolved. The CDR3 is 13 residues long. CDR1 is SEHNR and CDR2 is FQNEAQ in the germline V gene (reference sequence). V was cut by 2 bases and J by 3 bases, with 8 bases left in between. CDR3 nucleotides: TGTGCCAGCAGCTTACAGCAGTTCTACGAGCAGTACTTC. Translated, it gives CASSLQQFYEQYF.